These T cell receptor beta chains were read from a single sample in a study of patients and donors after allogeneic stem cell transplantation. TCRdb analysed the RT-PCR reads with MiXCR anew, one entry per CDR3 protein. The sample holds fewer than 30,000 distinct CDR3 sequences, around 40% seen once. Sample: blood, either unsorted or a sorted T cell fraction (not recorded which). These receptor sequences come from a human donor who was either an allogeneic HSCT recipient or a stem cell or donor lymphocyte infusion donor (not recorded which). It is not recorded whose cells these are; they may come from a transplant donor. Both conserved end residues are part of each CDR3. The D gene is left open where the match is weak. A clone size is listed for some rows: how often the clone was seen (once, few, many), or a class if it is expanded.

>NA|TRBV29-1|TRBJ2-7|NA
CSVVWGQPPYEQYF
TGCAGCGTTGTTTGGGGGCAGCCCCCCTACGAGCAGTACTTC
>TRBD1|TRBV6-5|TRBJ2-7|few
CASSWDRSAYEQYF
TGTGCCAGCAGTTGGGACAGGAGCGCCTACGAGCAGTACTTC
>NA|TRBV5-1|TRBJ1-1|few
CASSFLRGLTEAFF
TGCGCCAGCAGCTTCCTCCGGGGGTTAACTGAAGCTTTCTTT
>TRBD2|TRBV7-3|TRBJ2-1|few
CASSLAGGPMYEQFF
TGTGCCAGCAGCTTAGCGGGAGGGCCAATGTATGAGCAGTTCTTC
>NA|TRBV11-3|TRBJ1-1|NA
CASSTGINTEAFF
TGTGCCAGTTCAACAGGGATCAACACTGAAGCTTTCTTT
>TRBD2|TRBV7-8|TRBJ2-1|once
CASSQLGLAKHNEQFF
TGTGCCAGCAGCCAACTCGGACTAGCGAAACACAATGAGCAGTTCTTC
>NA|TRBV20-1|TRBJ2-7|NA
CSAREGSGPSYEQYF
TGCAGTGCTAGAGAAGGGTCAGGCCCTTCCTACGAGCAGTACTTC
>NA|TRBV24-1|TRBJ2-7|NA
CATSDTGSYEQYF
TGTGCCACCAGTGATACCGGGAGCTACGAGCAGTACTTC
>NA|TRBV5-1|TRBJ1-3|few
CASSLAGGTGNTIYF
TGCGCCAGCAGCTTGGCCGGAGGCACAGGAAACACCATATATTTT
>TRBD1|TRBV6-5|TRBJ1-5|NA
CASAPRSQGAGQPQHF
TGTGCCAGCGCCCCTCGGAGTCAGGGGGCTGGTCAGCCCCAGCATTTT
>NA|TRBV7-3|TRBJ2-2|NA
CASSLTDSYGELFF
TGTGCCAGCAGCTTAACCGACAGCTACGGGGAGCTGTTTTTT
>NA|TRBV18|TRBJ1-1|few
CASSPTLRGNTEAFF
TGTGCCAGCTCCCCCACTCTTCGGGGGAACACTGAAGCTTTCTTT
>NA|TRBV6-2/TRBV6-3|TRBJ1-2|NA
CASRTTGPPYGYTF
TGTGCCAGCAGAACGACAGGACCTCCCTATGGCTACACCTTC
>TRBD1|TRBV29-1|TRBJ1-2|few
CSVTPQQGEYGYTF
TGCAGCGTGACACCCCAACAGGGGGAATATGGCTACACCTTC
>TRBD1|TRBV6-5|TRBJ1-5|NA
CASSYAGTGLNQPQHF
TGTGCCAGCAGTTACGCTGGGACAGGGTTGAATCAGCCCCAGCATTTT
>NA|TRBV12-3/TRBV12-4|TRBJ1-2|few
CASSLGSYGYTF
TGTGCCAGCAGTTTAGGCTCCTATGGCTACACCTTC
>TRBD1|TRBV3-1|TRBJ2-7|NA
CASSQGQGIEQYF
TGTGCCAGCAGCCAAGGACAGGGGATCGAGCAGTACTTC
>NA|TRBV4-2|TRBJ1-2|NA
CASSQDRNYGYTF
TGTGCCAGCAGCCAAGACAGGAACTATGGCTACACCTTC
>NA|TRBV10-2|TRBJ2-3|NA
CASSETDTQYF
TGCGCCAGCAGTGAGACTGATACGCAGTATTTT
>NA|TRBV6-1|TRBJ1-1|NA
CASSEYLGAHTEAFF
TGTGCCAGCAGTGAATATCTGGGGGCGCACACTGAAGCTTTCTTT
>NA|TRBV28|TRBJ2-4|NA
CASISGARKNIQYF
TGTGCCAGCATTTCCGGGGCCCGCAAAAACATTCAGTACTTC
>NA|TRBV6-5|TRBJ2-7|NA
CASRVQQGFYEQYF
TGTGCCAGCAGGGTACAACAGGGCTTCTACGAGCAGTACTTC
>NA|TRBV9|TRBJ1-1|NA
CASSVAAGFETEAFF
TGTGCCAGCAGCGTAGCCGCAGGGTTTGAGACTGAAGCTTTCTTT
>NA|TRBV5-1|TRBJ1-2|few
CASSLGWSRGYTF
TGCGCCAGCAGCTTGGGATGGTCTCGGGGCTACACCTTC
>NA|TRBV12-3/TRBV12-4|TRBJ1-5|few
CASSPLHSNQPQHF
TGTGCCAGCAGTCCCTTACATAGCAATCAGCCCCAGCATTTT
>NA|TRBV5-1|TRBJ2-5|NA
CASTSLVGLETQYF
TGCGCCAGCACCTCCCTGGTAGGGTTAGAGACCCAGTACTTC
>NA|TRBV29-1|TRBJ2-5|NA
CSVEDLGDNQETQYF
TGCAGCGTTGAAGATCTCGGGGACAACCAAGAGACCCAGTACTTC
>TRBD1|TRBV5-6|TRBJ1-4|once
CASSVSPGQNEKLFF
TGTGCCAGCAGCGTCTCCCCGGGACAGAATGAAAAACTGTTTTTT
>NA|TRBV7-6|TRBJ1-1|few
CASSLVHRAHTEAFF
TGTGCCAGCAGCTTAGTACACAGGGCGCACACTGAAGCTTTCTTT
>NA|TRBV29-1|TRBJ2-1|NA
CSVVGVNEQFF
TGCAGCGTTGTTGGGGTCAATGAGCAGTTCTTC
>TRBD1|TRBV4-1|TRBJ1-1|NA
CASSQQGQGATEAFF
TGCGCCAGCAGCCAACAGGGACAGGGAGCCACTGAAGCTTTCTTT
>NA|TRBV7-9|TRBJ1-1|few
CASTLGTEAFF
TGTGCCAGCACCCTGGGCACTGAAGCTTTCTTT
>NA|TRBV5-1|TRBJ1-1|many
CASSFTAGSTEAFF
TGCGCCAGCAGCTTTACAGCGGGGAGCACTGAAGCTTTCTTT
>NA|TRBV5-6|TRBJ1-5|NA
CASSFRRANQPQHF
TGTGCCAGCAGCTTCCGCCGGGCTAATCAGCCCCAGCATTTT
>NA|TRBV5-1|TRBJ1-1|NA
CASSLQMNTEAFF
TGCGCCAGCAGCCTGCAAATGAACACTGAAGCTTTCTTT
>TRBD1|TRBV10-3|TRBJ1-1|many
CAISGGTANTEAFF
TGTGCCATCAGCGGAGGGACAGCGAACACTGAAGCTTTCTTT
>NA|TRBV7-8|TRBJ1-3|few
CASSSSDNSGNTIYF
TGTGCCAGCAGCTCCTCGGATAACTCTGGAAACACCATATATTTT
>TRBD1|TRBV12-3/TRBV12-4|TRBJ2-3|few
CASSWRTGATDTQYF
TGTGCCAGCAGTTGGAGGACAGGGGCCACAGATACGCAGTATTTT
>NA|TRBV18|TRBJ1-5|NA
CASSPEARVDNQPQHF
TGTGCCAGCTCACCAGAAGCCAGGGTAGACAATCAGCCCCAGCATTTT
>NA|TRBV2|TRBJ1-6|few
CASSQTDSYNSPLHF
TGTGCCAGCAGCCAGACGGATTCCTATAATTCACCCCTCCACTTT
>TRBD1|TRBV6-5|TRBJ1-1|few
CASRGTESTEAFF
TGTGCCAGCAGGGGGACAGAGAGCACTGAAGCTTTCTTT
>NA|TRBV20-1|TRBJ2-4|NA
CSARDPADTKNIQYF
TGCAGTGCTAGAGATCCGGCGGACACCAAAAACATTCAGTACTTC
>NA|TRBV7-6|TRBJ1-3|NA
CASSLERTGVVAGNTIYF
TGTGCCAGCAGCTTAGAAAGGACGGGGGTCGTCGCTGGAAACACCATATATTTT
>TRBD2|TRBV2|TRBJ2-1|many
CASTPGLAGYNEQFF
TGTGCCAGCACCCCCGGACTAGCGGGGTACAATGAGCAGTTCTTC
>NA|TRBV28|TRBJ1-1|NA
CASPSTGGRVDTEAFF
TGTGCCAGTCCATCGACCGGGGGGCGGGTGGACACTGAAGCTTTCTTT
>NA|TRBV5-6|TRBJ1-1|few
CASSLGGPEAFF
TGTGCCAGCAGCTTGGGTGGGCCTGAAGCTTTCTTT
>TRBD2|TRBV6-2/TRBV6-3|TRBJ2-4|NA
CASSYRPNVGRVLAKNIQYF
TGTGCCAGCAGTTACAGGCCCAACGTCGGGAGGGTACTAGCCAAAAACATTCAGTACTTC
>NA|TRBV5-1|TRBJ1-1|many
CASSLLDSTLNTEAFF
TGCGCCAGCAGCTTACTAGACAGTACTCTGAACACTGAAGCTTTCTTT
>TRBD1|TRBV5-1|TRBJ2-5|once
CASSLRDRVETQYF
TGCGCCAGCAGCTTGAGGGACAGGGTCGAGACCCAGTACTTC
>TRBD1|TRBV15|TRBJ2-3|NA
CATRSGDRDTQYF
TGTGCCACCAGATCGGGGGACAGGGATACGCAGTATTTT
>TRBD1|TRBV9|TRBJ1-2|few
CASSGGQGYYGYTF
TGTGCCAGCAGCGGGGGACAGGGCTACTATGGCTACACCTTC
>TRBD1|TRBV10-3|TRBJ2-7|once
CAISWTGKNEQYF
TGTGCCATCAGCTGGACAGGGAAAAACGAGCAGTACTTC
>NA|TRBV3-1|TRBJ2-1|once
CASSQVLGGKDNEQFF
TGTGCCAGCAGCCAAGTTTTGGGCGGGAAAGACAATGAGCAGTTCTTC
>NA|TRBV5-1|TRBJ2-2|NA
CASSFDTNTGELFF
TGCGCCAGCAGCTTCGACACGAACACCGGGGAGCTGTTTTTT
>NA|TRBV12-3/TRBV12-4|TRBJ2-1|NA
CASSLGFSSYNEQFF
TGTGCCAGCAGTTTAGGCTTCAGCTCCTACAATGAGCAGTTCTTC